This entry lists 10 T cell receptor beta chains sequenced from one sample in a study of beta chain features in type 1 diabetes. Overall study results and limits: In every one of the four CD4+ subsets, TCRB CDR3s were moderately but significantly shorter in Type 1 diabetes patients.

Their antigen targets remain unknown. Since all of the isolated RNA was reverse transcribed, expressed TCRB transcripts were what got sequenced. The assay was immunoSEQ multiplex PCR, and TCRdb's table has in-frame clones only and misses some. The repertoire holds hundreds of thousands of clones, with 11% to 15% as singletons. Sequencing was carried out using naive CD4+ T cells from blood. Every receptor here comes from a man in his late teens or twenties with type 1 diabetes.

The chain recombines TRBV30 with TRBJ2-1; D unresolved. This CDR3 is 12 amino acids long. The germline V and J ends were trimmed by 5 bases and 7 bases, with 12 bases remaining between them. CDR1 and CDR2 from the germline V gene are GTSNPN and SVGIG (reference sequence). The CDR3 nucleotides are TGTGCCTGGGGCGCTCTAAGGAATGAGCAGTTCTTC. Protein sequence: CAWGALRNEQFF.

This clone came up a few times. This chain connects TRBV4-1 to TRBJ2-1; TRBD1 matches 10 bases. This CDR3 has 15 amino acids. V dropped 4 bases and J dropped 4; count of bases not matched to a gene: 4. Germline lookup yields CDR1 MGHRA and CDR2 YSYEKL. CDR3 in DNA: TGCGCCAGCAGCCGACCGGGACAGGGGTACAATGAGCAGTTCTTC. Translated, it gives CASSRPGQGYNEQFF.

This chain links TRBV30 with TRBJ1-1; D remains ambiguous. Germline V CDR1 and CDR2: GTSNPN, SVGIG (reference sequence). This CDR3 contains 12 residues. Trimming cost V 4 bases and J 1 base, with 7 bases left between them. The DNA for the CDR3 is TGTGCCTGGAAATGGGGGAACACTGAAGCTTTCTTT. Amino acids: CAWKWGNTEAFF.

This clone came up a few times. The genes are TRBV5-1 and TRBJ2-1; tentatively, D is TRBD2 (6 bases). This CDR3 has 15 amino acids. Trimming pared 2 bases from V and 2 bases from J, leaving 11 bases between. In germline, CDR1 is SGHRS, CDR2 YFSETQ. CDR3: CASSFRESTYNEQFF. Written as DNA, the CDR3 is TGCGCCAGCAGCTTCCGGGAGAGTACCTACAATGAGCAGTTCTTC.

This clone was counted between two and nine times. V usage is TRBV5-4 and J usage is TRBJ1-2; the D is unclear. In germline, CDR1 is SGHNT, CDR2 YYREEE (reference sequence). CDR3 size: 15 residues. With 0 bases removed from V and 6 bases from J, the gap between germline ends came to 15 bases. In DNA, the CDR3 is TGTGCCAGCAGCTTGGCCTATCGCTCAAAGAATGGCTACACCTTC. It translates to CASSLAYRSKNGYTF.

The chain carries TRBV6-5 and TRBJ2-3; a possible D gene is TRBD2 (7 bases). The CDR3 has 13 residues. Trimming took off 6 bases at V and 1 base at J, with 8 bases between the two ends. The germline CDR1 and CDR2 sequences are MNHEY and SVGAGI. The CDR3 region is CASRRGRTDTQYF. The CDR3 coding sequence is TGTGCCAGCAGGCGGGGGCGCACAGATACGCAGTATTTT.

As DNA, the CDR3 is TGTGCCAGCAGCGCCACGTTTAGCCCCCCAGGGAATGAGCAGTTCTTC. Translated: CASSATFSPPGNEQFF. This chain joins TRBV11-3 and TRBJ2-1, with D possibly being TRBD1 (5 bases). CDR3 size: 16 residues. CDR1 is SGHNT and CDR2 is YENEEA in the germline V gene. The germline V and J ends were trimmed by 5 bases and 7 bases, with 21 bases remaining between them.

This clone appeared a few times. The rearrangement uses TRBV28 and TRBJ1-1; TRBD1 matches 7 bases. With 6 bases clipped from V and 1 base from J, the junction kept 5 bases outside the gene matches. In germline, CDR1 is MDHEN, CDR2 SYDVKM. The CDR3 contains 14 residues. CDR3 coding DNA: TGTGCCAGCAGAAAGGGACAGAGGAACACTGAAGCTTTCTTT. Encoded protein: CASRKGQRNTEAFF. Supplemented by reference TRBV28 and TRBJ1-1, the full variable domain reads DVKVTQSSRYLVKRTGEKVFLECVQDMDHENMFWYRQDPGLGLRLIYFSYDVKMKEKGDIPEGYSVSREKKERFSLILESASTNQTSMYLCASRKGQRNTEAFFGQGTRLTVV.

J is TRBJ1-2 and V is TRBV18; D gene ambiguous. Looked up from germline, CDR1 is KGHSH and CDR2 is LQKENI. The CDR3 length is 14 residues. V was pared by 3 bases and J by 4 bases, with 12 bases between. CDR3 bases: TGTGCCAGCTCACCTCCCGGAGGATCCTATGGCTACACCTTC. Protein: CASSPPGGSYGYTF. The variable domain in full, completed from reference TRBV18 and TRBJ1-2, reads NAGVMQNPRHLVRRRGQEARLRCSPMKGHSHVYWYRQLPEEGLKFMVYLQKENIIDESGMPKERFSAEFPKEGPSILRIQQVVRGDSAAYFCASSPPGGSYGYTFGSGTRLTVV.

This clone was observed a single time. The rearrangement links TRBV7-2 to TRBJ2-7; 9 nucleotides match TRBD1. V lost 1 base and J lost 2; bases outside the gene matches: 9. CDR1 and CDR2 from the germline V gene are SGHTA and FQGNSA. The CDR3 is made up of 17 amino acids. As DNA, the CDR3 is TGTGCCAGCAGCTTAGTCGAGGGACAGGGAAACCCCTACGAGCAGTACTTC. This codes for CASSLVEGQGNPYEQYF.